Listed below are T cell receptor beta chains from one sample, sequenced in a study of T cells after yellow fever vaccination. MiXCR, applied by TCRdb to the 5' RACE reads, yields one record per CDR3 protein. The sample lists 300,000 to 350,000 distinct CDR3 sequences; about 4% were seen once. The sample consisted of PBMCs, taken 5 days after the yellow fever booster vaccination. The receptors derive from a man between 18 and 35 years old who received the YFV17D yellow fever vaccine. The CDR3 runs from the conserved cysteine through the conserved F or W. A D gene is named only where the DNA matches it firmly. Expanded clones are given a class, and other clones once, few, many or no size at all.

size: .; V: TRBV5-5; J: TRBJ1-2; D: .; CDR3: CASSFLADHYGYTF; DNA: TGTGCCAGCAGCTTTCTAGCAGACCATTATGGCTACACCTTC
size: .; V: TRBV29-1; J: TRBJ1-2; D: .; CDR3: CSVAQGLYGYTF; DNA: TGCAGCGTTGCGCAGGGACTATATGGCTACACCTTC
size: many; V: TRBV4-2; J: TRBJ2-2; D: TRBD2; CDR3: CASSPSGGYTGELFF; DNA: TGTGCCAGCAGTCCTAGCGGGGGTTACACCGGGGAGCTGTTTTTT
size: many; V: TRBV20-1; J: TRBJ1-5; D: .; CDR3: CSARGPNQPQHF; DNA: TGCAGTGCTAGAGGGCCTAATCAGCCCCAGCATTTT
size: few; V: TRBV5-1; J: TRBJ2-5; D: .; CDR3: CASSPYSQGYETQYF; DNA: TGCGCCAGCAGCCCTTACTCACAGGGATACGAGACCCAGTACTTC
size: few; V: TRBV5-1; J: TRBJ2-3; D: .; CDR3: CASSSEATDTQYF; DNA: TGCGCCAGCAGCTCGGAAGCAACAGATACGCAGTATTTT
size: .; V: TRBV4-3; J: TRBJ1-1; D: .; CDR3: CASSPGDPTANTEAFF; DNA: TGCGCCAGCAGCCCCGGGGACCCCACTGCGAACACTGAAGCTTTCTTT
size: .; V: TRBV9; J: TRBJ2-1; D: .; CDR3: CASSAPGTQHNEQFF; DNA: TGTGCCAGCAGCGCACCCGGGACGCAGCACAATGAGCAGTTCTTC
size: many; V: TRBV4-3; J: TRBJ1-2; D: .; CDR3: CASSQERGGRYGYGYTF; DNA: TGCGCCAGCAGCCAAGAGCGGGGGGGGAGATATGGCTATGGCTACACCTTC
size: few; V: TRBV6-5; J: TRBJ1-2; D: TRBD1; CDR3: CASSSRTGRNYGYTF; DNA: TGTGCCAGCAGTTCCCGGACAGGGAGAAACTATGGCTACACCTTC
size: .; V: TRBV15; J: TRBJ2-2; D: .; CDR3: CATSRDRDPNTGELFF; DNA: TGTGCCACCAGCAGAGACAGGGACCCAAACACCGGGGAGCTGTTTTTT
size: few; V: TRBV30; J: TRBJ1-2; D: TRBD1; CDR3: CAWMLGSTGNDGYTF; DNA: TGTGCCTGGATGTTGGGTTCGACAGGGAACGATGGCTACACCTTC
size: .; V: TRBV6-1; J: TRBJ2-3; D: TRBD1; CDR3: CASRSQGARTDTQYF; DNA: TGTGCCAGCAGATCACAGGGGGCGCGGACAGATACGCAGTATTTT
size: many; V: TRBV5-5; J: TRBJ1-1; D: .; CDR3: CASRSIRGGVRAFF; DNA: TGTGCCAGCAGGTCGATTAGGGGAGGAGTACGCGCTTTCTTT
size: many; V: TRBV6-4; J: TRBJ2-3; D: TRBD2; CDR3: CASSESSGGGSTQYF; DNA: TGTGCCAGCAGTGAGTCCAGCGGGGGGGGAAGTACGCAGTATTTT
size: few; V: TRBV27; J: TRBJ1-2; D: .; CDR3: CASTIRPGDIYGYTF; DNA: TGTGCCAGCACCATCCGCCCCGGAGACATCTATGGCTACACCTTC
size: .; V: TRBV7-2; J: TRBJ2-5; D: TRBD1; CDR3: CASSLRGTGSETQYF; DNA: TGTGCCAGCAGCTTACGCGGGACAGGGTCAGAGACCCAGTACTTC
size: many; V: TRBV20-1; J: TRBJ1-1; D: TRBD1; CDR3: CSARDPTGGTEAFF; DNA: TGCAGTGCTAGAGATCCCACAGGGGGCACTGAAGCTTTCTTT
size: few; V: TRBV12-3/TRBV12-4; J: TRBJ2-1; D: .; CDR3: CASSLVGYSYNEQFF; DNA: TGTGCCAGCAGTTTGGTAGGTTACTCCTACAATGAGCAGTTCTTC
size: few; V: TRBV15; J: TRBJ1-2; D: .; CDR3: CATSSELTTIARGGYTF; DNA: TGTGCCACCAGCTCAGAGCTAACCACGATTGCGCGGGGAGGCTACACCTTC
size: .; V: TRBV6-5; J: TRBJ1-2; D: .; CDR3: CATKEATRFNYGYTF; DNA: TGTGCCACCAAGGAGGCCACGCGATTTAACTATGGCTACACCTTC
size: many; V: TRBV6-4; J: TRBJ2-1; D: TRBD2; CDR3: CASSKSGGAMDEQFF; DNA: TGTGCCAGCAGTAAAAGCGGGGGGGCAATGGATGAGCAGTTCTTC
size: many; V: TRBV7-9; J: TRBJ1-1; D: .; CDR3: CASSFRGSTEAFF; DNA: TGTGCCAGCAGCTTCAGGGGATCCACTGAAGCTTTCTTT
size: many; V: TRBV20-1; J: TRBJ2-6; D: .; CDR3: CSASREGGANVLTF; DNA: TGCAGTGCTAGTAGGGAAGGTGGGGCCAACGTCCTGACTTTC
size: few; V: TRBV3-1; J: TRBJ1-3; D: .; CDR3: CASSPQVDPGNTIYF; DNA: TGTGCCAGCAGCCCGCAGGTCGATCCCGGAAACACCATATATTTT
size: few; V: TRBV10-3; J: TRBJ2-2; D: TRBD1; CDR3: CAISESMDRDSGELFF; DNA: TGTGCCATCAGTGAGTCGATGGACAGGGATTCCGGGGAGCTGTTTTTT
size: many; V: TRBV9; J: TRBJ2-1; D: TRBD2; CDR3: CASSPGAGGQYNEQFF; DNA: TGTGCCAGCAGCCCAGGCGCGGGGGGCCAATACAATGAGCAGTTCTTC
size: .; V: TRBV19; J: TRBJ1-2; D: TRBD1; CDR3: CAIMDREARGYTF; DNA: TGTGCCATTATGGACAGGGAGGCTCGTGGCTACACCTTC
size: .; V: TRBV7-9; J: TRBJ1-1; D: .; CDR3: CASSWVTSLNTEAFF; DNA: TGTGCCAGCAGCTGGGTCACCAGCTTGAACACTGAAGCTTTCTTT
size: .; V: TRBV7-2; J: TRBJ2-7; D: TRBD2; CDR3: CASSLALAGGHFEQYF; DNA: TGTGCCAGCAGCTTAGCACTAGCGGGGGGGCACTTCGAGCAGTACTTC
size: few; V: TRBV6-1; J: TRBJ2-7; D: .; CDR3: CASSEKWAYEQYF; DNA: TGTGCCAGCAGTGAAAAGTGGGCGTACGAGCAGTACTTC
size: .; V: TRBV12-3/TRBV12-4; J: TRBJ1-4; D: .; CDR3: CASSGDWGEKLFF; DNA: TGTGCCAGCTCGGGGGATTGGGGAGAAAAACTGTTTTTT
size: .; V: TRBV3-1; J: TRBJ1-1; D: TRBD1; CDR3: CASSQGGQGSEAFF; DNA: TGTGCCAGCAGCCAAGGGGGACAGGGTTCTGAAGCTTTCTTT
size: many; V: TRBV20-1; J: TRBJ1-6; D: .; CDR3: CSARLMRRANSPLHF; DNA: TGCAGTGCTAGACTTATGAGGCGGGCTAATTCACCCCTCCACTTT
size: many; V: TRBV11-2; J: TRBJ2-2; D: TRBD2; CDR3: CASWEGYTGELFF; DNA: TGTGCCAGCTGGGAGGGGTACACCGGGGAGCTGTTTTTT
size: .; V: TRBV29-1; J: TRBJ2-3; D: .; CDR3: CSVAPGQGGADTQYF; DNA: TGCAGCGTTGCCCCGGGACAAGGCGGGGCAGATACGCAGTATTTT
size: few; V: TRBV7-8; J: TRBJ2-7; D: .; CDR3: CASSSTAGGRPYEQYF; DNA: TGTGCCAGCAGCTCAACCGCCGGGGGGCGCCCCTACGAGCAGTACTTC
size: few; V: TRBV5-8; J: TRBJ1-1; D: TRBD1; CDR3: CASSKDRVGFTEAFF; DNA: TGTGCCAGCAGCAAAGACAGGGTTGGGTTCACTGAAGCTTTCTTT
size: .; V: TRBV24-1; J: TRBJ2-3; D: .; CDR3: CATSDFTGATDTQYF; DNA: TGTGCCACCAGTGATTTTACGGGGGCGACAGATACGCAGTATTTT
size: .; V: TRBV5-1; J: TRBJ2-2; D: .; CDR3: CASSPEGPHTGELFF; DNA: TGCGCCAGCAGCCCCGAGGGGCCTCACACCGGGGAGCTGTTTTTT
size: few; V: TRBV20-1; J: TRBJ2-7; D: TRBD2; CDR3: CSASWTSGGANEQYF; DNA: TGCAGTGCTAGCTGGACTAGCGGGGGGGCCAACGAGCAGTACTTC
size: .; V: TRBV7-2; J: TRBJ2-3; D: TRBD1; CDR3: CASSRTGSDTQYF; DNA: TGTGCCAGCAGCCGGACAGGGTCAGATACGCAGTATTTT
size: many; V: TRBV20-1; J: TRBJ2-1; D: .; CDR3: CSASGGQREQFF; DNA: TGCAGTGCTAGCGGGGGGCAACGTGAGCAGTTCTTC
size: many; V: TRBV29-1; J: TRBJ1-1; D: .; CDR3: CSVTLTGDLVTEAFF; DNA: TGCAGCGTTACCTTGACGGGGGACCTGGTCACTGAAGCTTTCTTT
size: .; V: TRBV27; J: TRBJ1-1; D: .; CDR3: CASSLVYHQGFGTEAFF; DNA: TGTGCCAGCAGTTTAGTCTACCACCAGGGGTTTGGAACTGAAGCTTTCTTT
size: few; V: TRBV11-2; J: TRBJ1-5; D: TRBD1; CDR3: CASSLGQGGWPQHF; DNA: TGTGCCAGCAGCTTAGGACAGGGGGGTTGGCCCCAGCATTTT
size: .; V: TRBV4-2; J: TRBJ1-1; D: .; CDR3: CASSQAMGILNTEAFF; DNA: TGTGCCAGCAGCCAAGCAATGGGAATCCTGAACACTGAAGCTTTCTTT
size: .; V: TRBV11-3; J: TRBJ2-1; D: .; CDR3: CASSSYPGGLNEQFF; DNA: TGTGCCAGCAGCTCGTACCCCGGGGGCCTCAATGAGCAGTTCTTC
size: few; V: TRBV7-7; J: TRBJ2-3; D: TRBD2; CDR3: CASSFGRSGVADTQYF; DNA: TGTGCTAGCAGCTTCGGACGCAGCGGGGTAGCAGATACGCAGTATTTT
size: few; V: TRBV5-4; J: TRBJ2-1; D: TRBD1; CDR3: CASSSTGTGAYNEQFF; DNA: TGTGCCAGCAGCTCGACGGGGACAGGGGCATACAATGAGCAGTTCTTC
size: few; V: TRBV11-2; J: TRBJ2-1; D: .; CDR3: CASSLGPETSSYNEQFF; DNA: TGTGCCAGCAGCTTAGGGCCCGAAACGAGCTCCTACAATGAGCAGTTCTTC
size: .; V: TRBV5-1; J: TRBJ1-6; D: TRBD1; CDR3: CASSSATTGWGDSPLHF; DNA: TGCGCCAGCAGCTCCGCCACGACAGGGTGGGGGGATTCACCCCTCCACTTT
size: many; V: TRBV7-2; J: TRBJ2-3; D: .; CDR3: CASGQSDTQYF; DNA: TGTGCCAGCGGACAATCAGATACGCAGTATTTT
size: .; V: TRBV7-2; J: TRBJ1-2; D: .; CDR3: CASPQAGTLGYTF; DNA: TGTGCCAGCCCGCAGGCAGGGACACTTGGCTACACCTTC
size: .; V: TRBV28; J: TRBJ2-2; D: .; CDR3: CASSFIGLSGELFF; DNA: TGTGCCAGCAGTTTTATCGGTTTGTCCGGGGAGCTGTTTTTT